This T cell receptor beta chain was documented in a study of T cell responses to AZD1222 COVID-19 vaccine (dated by TCRdb to 2020 to 2023). About the investigation overall: AZD1222 recipients whose second dose came at about 4 weeks and those whose second dose came at about 12 weeks were combined into one group, since spike-specific TCR depth and breadth did not differ between the two schedules. Enrollment into the trials was organized by age into subgroups of 18-55, 56-69 and 70-plus years, and those subgroups contained roughly 140, 27 and 60 TCR-sequenced participants, respectively. A total of around 240 trial participants underwent TCR sequencing, of whom more than 200 had received two doses of AZD1222 and roughly 26 had received two doses of the MenACWY control vaccine.

The CDR3 regions of human TCRbeta chains were subjected to immunosequencing. Per the original workflow: Repertoire TCRs were matched against a reference library of SARS-CoV-2-specific TCRs generated with the MIRA antigen-specificity platform. Breadth meant the fraction of unique TCRs that were SARS-CoV-2-associated, whereas depth meant the fraction of total T cells that were SARS-CoV-2-associated. Each spike-specific TCR was assigned to its reactive spike region and to a CD4 or CD8 class using the MIRA data. Log10-transformed breadth and depth values were compared by one-way ANOVA with Sidak's multiple comparisons tests. What TCRdb holds here is the immuneACCESS table cut down to in-frame rearrangements. Part of the clones is not present; checked against another copy, under half of the missing clones reflect an unresolved V gene, and the others are unexplained. V and J calls and clone size are as listed in that table; D and trimming were resolved from the DNA. Counted in this sample were about 110,000 clones; about 88% of them appeared once. The ten top clones hold 1.6% of the sample.

This specimen's time point label, interpreted: baseline before first vaccination. The vaccinee samples were drawn from two UK trials, COV001 and COV002, one of which was a single-blind randomized controlled phase 2/3 trial testing AZD1222 (ChAdOx1 nCoV-19) in healthy adults. For TCRbeta chain sequencing, PBMC samples were collected from trial participants at day 0 and at day 28 after the second dose. V and J are truncated by 5 bases and 8 bases respectively, leaving an intervening sequence of 12 bases. The CDR3 covers 12 residues, taking in both the cysteine and the phenylalanine. Only CDR3 DNA is held: 36 bases, read in frame from base 1. As encoded in the germline V gene (reference sequence), CDR1 is LGHDT while CDR2 is YNNKEL. About this clone: Its target antigen remains unknown. No base-level quality is on record; no much larger clone is a single base apart.

Overall results and qualifications from the work: In the small 56-69-year group, the increase in depth fell short of significance, most likely because of low power. Spike-specific TCR breadth and depth rose significantly after two AZD1222 doses compared with day 0 and with MenACWY recipients. No day 14 peak-response samples were available, so repertoires were characterized only after the peak T cell response. Vaccine-associated CD4 TCRs spanned the whole spike protein, with dominant responses in regions 160-218 and 743-854. Conclusions about previously exposed vaccinees are limited, since just a handful of AZD1222 recipients were seropositive for SARS-CoV-2 at baseline. Participants were mostly white British and included more females than males, and it was suggested by the authors that clonal diversity may have been underestimated. Reportedly, almost half of the unique spike-specific TCRs recognized epitopes lying outside the regions that are mutated in the B.1.351 and B.1.1.7 variants.

The receptor was derived from an adult in good health. The starting material was peripheral blood, obtained on day 0 of AZD1222 vaccination. The chain was built from TRBV3-1 (or the pseudogene TRBV3-2) and TRBJ1-2; the D gene remains uncertain. The bases read TGTGCCAGCAGCACCCAGACCCTGGGCTACACCTTC. This is translated as CASSTQTLGYTF.